This entry concerns a single TCR beta chain. This sample stems from a study of early T cells in non-severe SARS-CoV-2 infection. Individual cDNA molecules received unique molecular identifiers during library preparation. TCRdb recomputed calls from the 5' RACE reads with MiXCR, one row per CDR3 protein. The sample yields approximately 71,000 distinct CDR3 sequences, less than 15% seen once. The CDR3 covers 16 residues. Trimming removed 5 bases from V and 5 bases from J; junction bases left unmatched: 9. V usage is TRBV12-3 or TRBV12-4 and J usage is TRBJ2-5; 12 bases agree with TRBD2. The source material was whole blood. The origin of this receptor is an adult who was a healthcare worker with PCR-confirmed SARS-CoV-2 infection or an uninfected control (not recorded which). The chain's CDR3 is CASSRSSGGALETQYF. The CDR3 DNA is TGTGCCAGCAGTCGCTCTAGCGGGGGGGCGTTGGAGACCCAGTACTTC.